The TCR beta chain described here comes from a study of shared clonotypes between healthy human individuals. Study results and limitations: Lower generation probabilities were found for non-shared clonotypes than for those shared by all four donors. The naive CD4 repertoires of a handful of donors were compared, and roughly 5.1% of clonotypes were shared.

An even split of each subset's genomic DNA across several immunoSEQ plates was performed. The authors' processing: Filtering differed since immunoSEQ provided only junctions, with no quality scores. Generated by immunoSEQ multiplex PCR, the TCRdb table keeps only in-frame clones and is missing some. V, J and clone size are those of that table, while D and trimming were read from the DNA. The data contain around 2.3 million clones, 90% to 96% of them singletons. This CDR3 has 15 amino acids. From germline, CDR1 is MGHRA and CDR2 YSYEKL. V lost 0 bases, J lost 0 bases, and 9 bases lay in between. Worth noting for this clone: As yet, its antigen is unknown. This sample also contains other DNA sequences that code for the same CDR3.

Material for sequencing was naive CD4+ T cells sorted from blood. Described subset: CD45RA+ positively selected. The sequence was obtained from a man between 18 and 35 years old in good health. The chain has TRBV4-1 and TRBJ2-7, with a possible D match to TRBD1 (5 bases). In nucleotides, the CDR3 is TGCGCCAGCAGCCAAGATGACAGAAGCTCCTACGAGCAGTACTTC. Translating it yields CASSQDDRSSYEQYF.